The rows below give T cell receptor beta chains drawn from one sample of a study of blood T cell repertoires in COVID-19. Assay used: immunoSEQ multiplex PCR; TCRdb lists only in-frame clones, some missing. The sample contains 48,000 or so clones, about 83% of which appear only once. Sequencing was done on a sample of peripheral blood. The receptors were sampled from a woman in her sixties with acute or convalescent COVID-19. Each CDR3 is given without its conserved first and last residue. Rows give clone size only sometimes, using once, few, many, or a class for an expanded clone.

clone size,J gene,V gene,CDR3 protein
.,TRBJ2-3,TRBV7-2,ASSSTGGVGTDTQY
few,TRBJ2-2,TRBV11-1,ASSLASRTGELF
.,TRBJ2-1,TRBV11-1,ASSLASGTSGRLKQF
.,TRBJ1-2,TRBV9,ASTNRDPNYGYT
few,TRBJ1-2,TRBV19,ASSTGDNYGYT
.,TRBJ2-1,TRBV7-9,ASSLGAGGPRDEQF
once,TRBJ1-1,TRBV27,ASRTAGGEAF
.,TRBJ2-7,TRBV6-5,ASSSPGQGPYEQY
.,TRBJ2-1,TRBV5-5,ASSLVLYEQF
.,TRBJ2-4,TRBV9,ASSASGSLAKNIQY
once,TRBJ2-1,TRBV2,ASSEAQVPF
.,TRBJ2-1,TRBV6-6,ASRLAGGPENEQF
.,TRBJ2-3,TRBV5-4,ASSLGTSITDTQY
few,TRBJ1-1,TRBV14,ASSQERGTEAF
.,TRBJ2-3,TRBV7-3,ASSLMGSGGDTQY
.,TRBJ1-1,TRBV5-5,ASSLPLYSEAF
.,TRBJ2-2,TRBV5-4,ASSLDPRNTGELF
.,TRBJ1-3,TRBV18,ASSPLTPESGNTIY
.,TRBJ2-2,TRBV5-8,ASSSVPNTGELF
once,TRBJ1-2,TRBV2,ASSVRGQSWGYT
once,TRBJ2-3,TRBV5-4,ASSLPESYTDTQY
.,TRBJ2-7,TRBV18,ASSPLVGQDNSGSYEQY
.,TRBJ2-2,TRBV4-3,ASSQDRGSNTGELF
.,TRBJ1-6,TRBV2,ASSSDITGNSPLH
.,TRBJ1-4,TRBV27,ASSLTAGGLEQLF
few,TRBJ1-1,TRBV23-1,ASRRDRRIDTEAF
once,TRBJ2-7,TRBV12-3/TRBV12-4,ASSLSARGEQY
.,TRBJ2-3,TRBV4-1,ASSPPDRPDTQY
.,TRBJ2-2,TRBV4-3,ASSQAGVSTGELF
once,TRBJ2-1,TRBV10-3,AIRSNNEQF
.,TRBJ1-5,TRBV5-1,ASSLSGTGAQPQH
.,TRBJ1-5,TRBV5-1,ASSFRGDQPQH
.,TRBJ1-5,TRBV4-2,ASSQLSEGNQPQH
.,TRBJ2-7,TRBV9,ASSVGPLAGAYEQY
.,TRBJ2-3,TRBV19,ASGSGSGTDTQY
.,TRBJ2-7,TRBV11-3,ASSHWDSPEQY
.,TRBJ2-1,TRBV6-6,ASSYGQGGNEQF
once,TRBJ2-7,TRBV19,ATSEVAQRRDEQY
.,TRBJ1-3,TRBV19,ASSGTGSSGNTIY
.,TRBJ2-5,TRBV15,ATSRETGETQY
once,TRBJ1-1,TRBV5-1,ASSPLTGTGETEAF
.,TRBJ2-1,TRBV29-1,SVGGVAGVGYNEQF
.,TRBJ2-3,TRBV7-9,ASSQPDRVGTDTQY